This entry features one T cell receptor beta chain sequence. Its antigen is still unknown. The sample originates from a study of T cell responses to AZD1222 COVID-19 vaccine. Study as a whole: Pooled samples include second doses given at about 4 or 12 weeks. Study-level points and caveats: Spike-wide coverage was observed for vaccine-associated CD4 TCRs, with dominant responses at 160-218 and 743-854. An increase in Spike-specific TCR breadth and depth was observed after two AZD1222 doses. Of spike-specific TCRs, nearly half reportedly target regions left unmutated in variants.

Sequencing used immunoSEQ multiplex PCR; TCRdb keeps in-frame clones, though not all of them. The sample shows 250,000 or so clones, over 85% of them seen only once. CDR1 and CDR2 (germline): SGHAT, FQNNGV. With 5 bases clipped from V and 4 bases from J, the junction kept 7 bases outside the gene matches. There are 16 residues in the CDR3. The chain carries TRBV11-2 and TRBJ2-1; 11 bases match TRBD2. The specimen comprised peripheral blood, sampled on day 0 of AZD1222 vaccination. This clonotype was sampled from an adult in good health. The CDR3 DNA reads TGTGCCAGCAGCCGCGCCCTAGCGGGGGGTTACAATGAGCAGTTCTTC. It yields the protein CASSRALAGGYNEQFF.